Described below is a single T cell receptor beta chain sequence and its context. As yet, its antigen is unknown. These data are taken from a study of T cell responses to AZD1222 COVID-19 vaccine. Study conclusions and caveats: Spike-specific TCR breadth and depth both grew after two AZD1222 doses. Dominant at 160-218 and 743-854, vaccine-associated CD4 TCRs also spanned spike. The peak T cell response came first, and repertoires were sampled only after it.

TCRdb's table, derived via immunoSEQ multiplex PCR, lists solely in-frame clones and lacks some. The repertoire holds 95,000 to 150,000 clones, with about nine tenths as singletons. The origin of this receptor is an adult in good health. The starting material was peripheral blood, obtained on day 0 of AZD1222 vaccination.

CDR3 DNA sequence: TGTGCCATCAGTGCGGGGACCCAGGGCTACACCTTC. Protein: CAISAGTQGYTF. The V and J genes are TRBV10-3 and TRBJ1-2; D may be TRBD1 (5 bases). This CDR3 comprises 12 residues. V lost 4 bases, J lost 8 bases, and 11 bases lay in between. From germline, CDR1 is ENHRY and CDR2 SYGVKD.